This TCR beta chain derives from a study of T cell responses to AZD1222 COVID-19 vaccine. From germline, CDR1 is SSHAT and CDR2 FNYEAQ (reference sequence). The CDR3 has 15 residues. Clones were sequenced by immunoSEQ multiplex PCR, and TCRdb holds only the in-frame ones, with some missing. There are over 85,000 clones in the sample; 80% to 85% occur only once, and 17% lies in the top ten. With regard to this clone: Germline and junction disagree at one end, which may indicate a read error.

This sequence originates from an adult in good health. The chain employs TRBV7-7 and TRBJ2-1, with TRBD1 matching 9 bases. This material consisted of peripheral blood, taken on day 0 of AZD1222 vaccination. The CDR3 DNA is TGTGCTAGCAGCCTCGGGACAGGGAGCAAGAATGAGCAGTTCTTC. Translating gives CASSLGTGSKNEQFF.